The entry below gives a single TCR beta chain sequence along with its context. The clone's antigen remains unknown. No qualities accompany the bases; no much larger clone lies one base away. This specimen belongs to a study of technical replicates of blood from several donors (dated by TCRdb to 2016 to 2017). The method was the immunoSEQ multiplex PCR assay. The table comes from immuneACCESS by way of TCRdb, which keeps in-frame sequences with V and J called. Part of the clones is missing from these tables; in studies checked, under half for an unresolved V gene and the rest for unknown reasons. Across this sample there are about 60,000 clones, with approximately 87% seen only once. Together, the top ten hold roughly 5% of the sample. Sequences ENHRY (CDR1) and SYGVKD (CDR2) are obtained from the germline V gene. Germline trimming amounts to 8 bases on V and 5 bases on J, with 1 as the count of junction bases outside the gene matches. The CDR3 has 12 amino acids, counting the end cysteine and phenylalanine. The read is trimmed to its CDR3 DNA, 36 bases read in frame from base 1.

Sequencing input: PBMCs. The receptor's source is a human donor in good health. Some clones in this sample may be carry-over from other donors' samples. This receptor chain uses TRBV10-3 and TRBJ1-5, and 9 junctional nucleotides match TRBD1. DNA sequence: TGTGCCATCGGGGACAGGGATCAGCCCCAGCATTTT. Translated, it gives CAIGDRDQPQHF.